These 5 T cell receptor beta chains originate from one sample sequenced in a study of control samples from healthy donors and cancer patients. The protocol was immunoSEQ multiplex PCR, while the TCRdb copy is restricted to in-frame clones and leaves out a portion. The data contain 90,000 or so clones, around 87% of them singletons. The source material was blood. These receptors came from a woman in her 50s in good health.

The J gene is TRBJ1-1, the V gene TRBV11-2; D is uncertain. The length of the CDR3 is 14 residues. V was shortened by 7 bases and J by 5 bases, with 17 bases between the two germline ends. From germline, CDR1 is SGHAT and CDR2 FQNNGV. The CDR3 DNA is TGTGCCAGCATCAAGGGTACAGTCAGGACTGAAGCTTTCTTT. Translation: CASIKGTVRTEAFF.

This sequence joins TRBV5-1 and TRBJ1-4; 7 bases fit TRBD1. The germline CDR1 and CDR2 sequences are SGHRS and YFSETQ. V lost 1 base and J lost 7; bases outside the gene matches: 7. The CDR3 consists of 15 residues. Written as DNA, the CDR3 is TGCGCCAGCAGCTTGACGATTGGACAGGCTGAAAAACTGTTTTTT. Amino acids: CASSLTIGQAEKLFF.

This chain links TRBV6-6 with TRBJ1-2; TRBD1 might be the D (6 bases). V lost 2 bases, J lost 0 bases, and 7 bases lay in between. This CDR3 is 14 amino acids long. Per the germline V gene, CDR1 is MNHNY and CDR2 is SVGAGI (reference sequence). This CDR3 is CASSYRTANYGYTF. In nucleotides, the CDR3 is TGTGCCAGCAGTTACCGGACAGCTAACTATGGCTACACCTTC.

The chain combines TRBV7-2 with TRBJ2-3; perhaps TRBD2 as D (5 bases). The length of the CDR3 is 17 residues. The germline V and J ends were trimmed by 5 bases and 1 base, with 19 bases remaining between them. Germline-derived CDR1 and CDR2 are SGHTA and FQGNSA. CDR3 sequence reads: CASSRPVGASGTDTQYF. The CDR3 DNA sequence: TGTGCCAGCAGCCGCCCTGTGGGAGCTAGTGGCACAGATACGCAGTATTTT.

CDR3 in DNA: TGTGCCAGCAGTTTAGCGGGAGGTATCTACGAGCAGTACTTC. This sequence encodes CASSLAGGIYEQYF. This chain connects TRBV2 to TRBJ2-7; 10 positions match TRBD2. The CDR3 spans 14 residues. Trimming removed 5 bases from V and 3 bases from J; junction bases left unmatched: 4. CDR1 is SNHLY and CDR2 is FYNNEI in the germline V gene. Full variable domain (outside the CDR3, taken from reference TRBV2 and TRBJ2-7): EPEVTQTPSHQVTQMGQEVILRCVPISNHLYFYWYRQILGQKVEFLVSFYNNEISEKSEIFDDQFSVERPDGSNFTLKIRSTKLEDSAMYFCASSLAGGIYEQYFGPGTRLTVT.